This TCR beta chain was documented in a study of neurological immune-mediated disorders. Study-wide results and caveats: The study found the most TCR clonal expansion in HTLV-1-associated myelopathy and the least in multiple sclerosis, below healthy controls. The absence of any CDR3 amino acid sequence shared by expanded clones across subjects suggests that repertoires were private in all groups.

PBMCs numbering 2 million and stored at -80 C yielded the unsorted libraries. 5'RACE with 10-nucleotide random UMIs produced the cDNA. TCRdb re-called the 5' RACE reads through MiXCR, storing one row per CDR3 protein. Of about 50,000 distinct CDR3 sequences in the sample, 10% were seen once. Per germline, CDR1 SGDLS and CDR2 YYNGEE. Trimming left V 0 bases short and J 1 base short, with 10 bases between. The CDR3 is made up of 15 amino acids. This clonotype was recorded many times. What it recognizes is unknown. The origin of this receptor is a man aged 65 to 85 with HTLV-1-associated myelopathy (HAM/TSP). Sequenced: PBMCs. The chain joins TRBV9 to TRBJ1-1; no clear D. In DNA form, the CDR3 reads TGTGCCAGCAGCGTAGGAACCAGCTGGAACACTGAAGCTTTCTTT. Amino acids: CASSVGTSWNTEAFF.